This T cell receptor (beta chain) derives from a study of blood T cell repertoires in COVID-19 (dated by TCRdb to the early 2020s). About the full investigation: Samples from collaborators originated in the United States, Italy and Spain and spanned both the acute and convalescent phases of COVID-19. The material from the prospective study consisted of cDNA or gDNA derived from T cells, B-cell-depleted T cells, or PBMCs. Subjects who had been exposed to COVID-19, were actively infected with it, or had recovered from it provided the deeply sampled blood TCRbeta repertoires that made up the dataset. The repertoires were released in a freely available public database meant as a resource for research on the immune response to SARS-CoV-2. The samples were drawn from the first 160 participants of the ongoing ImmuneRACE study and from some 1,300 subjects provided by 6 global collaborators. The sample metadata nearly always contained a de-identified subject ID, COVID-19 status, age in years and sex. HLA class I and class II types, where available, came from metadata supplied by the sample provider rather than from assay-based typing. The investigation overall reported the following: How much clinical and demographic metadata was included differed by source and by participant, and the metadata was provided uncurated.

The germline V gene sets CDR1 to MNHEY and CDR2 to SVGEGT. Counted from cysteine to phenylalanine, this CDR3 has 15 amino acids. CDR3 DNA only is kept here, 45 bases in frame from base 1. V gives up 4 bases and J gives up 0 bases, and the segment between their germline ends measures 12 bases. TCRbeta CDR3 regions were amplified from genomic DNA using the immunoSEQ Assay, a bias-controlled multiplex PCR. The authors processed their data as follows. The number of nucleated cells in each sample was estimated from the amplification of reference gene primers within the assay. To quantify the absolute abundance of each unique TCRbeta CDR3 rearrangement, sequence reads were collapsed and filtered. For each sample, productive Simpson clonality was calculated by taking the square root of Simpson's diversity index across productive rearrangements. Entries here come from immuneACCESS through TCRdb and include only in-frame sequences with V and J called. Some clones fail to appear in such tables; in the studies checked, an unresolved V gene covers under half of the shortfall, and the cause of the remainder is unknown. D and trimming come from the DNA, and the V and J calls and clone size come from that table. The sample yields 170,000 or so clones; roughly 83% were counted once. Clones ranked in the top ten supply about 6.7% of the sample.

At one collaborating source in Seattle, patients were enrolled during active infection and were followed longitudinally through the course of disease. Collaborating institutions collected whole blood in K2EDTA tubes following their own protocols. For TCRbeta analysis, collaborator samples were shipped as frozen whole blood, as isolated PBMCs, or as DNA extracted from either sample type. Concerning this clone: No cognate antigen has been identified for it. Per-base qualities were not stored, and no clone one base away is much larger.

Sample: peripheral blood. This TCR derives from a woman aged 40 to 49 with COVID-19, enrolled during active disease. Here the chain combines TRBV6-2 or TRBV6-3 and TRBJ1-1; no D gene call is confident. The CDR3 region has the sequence CASSLGGVMNTEAFF. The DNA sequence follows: TGTGCCAGCAGTTTAGGTGGAGTCATGAACACTGAAGCTTTCTTT.